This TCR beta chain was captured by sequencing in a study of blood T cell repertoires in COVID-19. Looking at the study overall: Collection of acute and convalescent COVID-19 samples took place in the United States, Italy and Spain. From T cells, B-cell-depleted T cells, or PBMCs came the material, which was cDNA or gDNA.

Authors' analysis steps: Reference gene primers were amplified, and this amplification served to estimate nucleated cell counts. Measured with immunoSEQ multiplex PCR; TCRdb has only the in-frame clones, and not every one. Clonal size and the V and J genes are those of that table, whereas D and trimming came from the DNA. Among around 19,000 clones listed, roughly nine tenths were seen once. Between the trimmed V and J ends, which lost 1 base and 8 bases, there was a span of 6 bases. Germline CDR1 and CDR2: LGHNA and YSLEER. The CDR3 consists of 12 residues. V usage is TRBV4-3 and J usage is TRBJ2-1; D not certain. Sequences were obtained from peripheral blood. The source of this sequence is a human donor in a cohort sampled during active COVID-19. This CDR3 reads CASSQVTHEQFF. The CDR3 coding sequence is TGCGCCAGCAGCCAAGTAACTCATGAGCAGTTCTTC.